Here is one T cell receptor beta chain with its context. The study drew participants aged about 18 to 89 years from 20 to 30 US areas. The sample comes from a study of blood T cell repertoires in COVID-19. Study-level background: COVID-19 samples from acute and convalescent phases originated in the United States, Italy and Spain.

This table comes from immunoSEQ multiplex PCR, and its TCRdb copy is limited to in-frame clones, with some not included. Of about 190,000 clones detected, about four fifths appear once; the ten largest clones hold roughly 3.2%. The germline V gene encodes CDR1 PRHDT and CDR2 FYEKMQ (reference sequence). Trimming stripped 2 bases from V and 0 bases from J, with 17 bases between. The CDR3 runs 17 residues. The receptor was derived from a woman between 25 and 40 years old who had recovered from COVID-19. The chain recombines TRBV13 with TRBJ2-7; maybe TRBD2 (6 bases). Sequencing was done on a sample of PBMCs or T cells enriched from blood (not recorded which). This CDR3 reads CASSLSFTGEASYEQYF. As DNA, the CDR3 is TGTGCCAGCAGCTTATCCTTCACGGGAGAAGCCTCCTACGAGCAGTACTTC. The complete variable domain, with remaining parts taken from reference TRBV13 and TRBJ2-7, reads AAGVIQSPRHLIKEKRETATLKCYPIPRHDTVYWYQQGPGQDPQFLISFYEKMQSDKGSIPDRFSAQQFSDYHSELNMSSLELGDSALYFCASSLSFTGEASYEQYFGPGTRLTVT.